These 18 T cell receptor beta chains were sequenced from one sample in a study of T cell responses to AZD1222 COVID-19 vaccine. Clones were read by immunoSEQ multiplex PCR, and TCRdb kept only the in-frame ones, dropping some. The sample carries over 60,000 clones, more than 75% recorded once. The source material was peripheral blood, sampled 28 days after the second dose of the MenACWY control vaccine. The source of these receptors is an adult who received the MenACWY meningococcal vaccine as a control.

The V gene is TRBV6-2 or TRBV6-3, the J gene TRBJ1-1; D not resolved. V was shortened by 4 bases and J by 0 bases, with 9 bases between the two germline ends. This CDR3 has 14 residues. CDR1 MNHEY and CDR2 SVGEGT come from the germline V gene. CDR3 sequence: CASSFGYMNTEAFF. In DNA, the CDR3 is TGTGCCAGCAGTTTTGGCTACATGAACACTGAAGCTTTCTTT.

The chain joins TRBV25-1 to TRBJ2-1, with TRBD1 as a possible D gene (5 bases). The CDR3 totals 13 residues. V was pared by 0 bases and J by 9 bases, with 9 bases between. CDR1 and CDR2 (germline): MGHDK, SYGVNS. CDR3 region: CASSEYDRPEQFF. The CDR3 region has the DNA TGTGCCAGCAGTGAATACGACAGACCTGAGCAGTTCTTC.

The chain uses TRBV5-5 and TRBJ1-3; possibly TRBD1 for D (6 bases). The CDR3 is 13 amino acids. Per germline, CDR1 SGHKS and CDR2 YYEKEE (reference sequence). Trimming took off 4 bases at V and 4 bases at J, with 9 bases between the two ends. CDR3 nucleotide sequence: TGTGCCAGCAGCCAGGGGTCGGGAAACACCATATATTTT. It specifies CASSQGSGNTIYF. Supplemented by reference TRBV5-5 and TRBJ1-3, the full variable domain reads DAGVTQSPTHLIKTRGQQVTLRCSPISGHKSVSWYQQVLGQGPQFIFQYYEKEERGRGNFPDRFSARQFPNYSSELNVNALLLGDSALYLCASSQGSGNTIYFGEGSWLTVV.

The gene calls are TRBV5-1 and TRBJ2-3; 11 bases fit TRBD2. CDR3 length: 16 amino acids. V was clipped by 0 bases and J by 4 bases; unmatched bases: 4. The germline V gene has CDR1 SGHRS and CDR2 YFSETQ. Here the CDR3 DNA reads TGCGCCAGCAGCTTGGATGGGACTAGCGGCGCAGATACGCAGTATTTT. This sequence encodes CASSLDGTSGADTQYF.

The chain has TRBV9 and TRBJ2-3; D not resolved. The V gene lost 3 bases and the J gene lost 2 bases, with 13 bases spanning the gap. Germline V gene lookup returns CDR1 SGDLS and CDR2 YYNGEE. This CDR3 is built from 15 residues. The CDR3 region has the DNA TGTGCCAGCAGCGCACAGTACGACCTCACAGATACGCAGTATTTT. Translation: CASSAQYDLTDTQYF. The whole variable domain, remainder taken from reference TRBV9 and TRBJ2-3, is DSGVTQTPKHLITATGQRVTLRCSPRSGDLSVYWYQQSLDQGLQFLIQYYNGEERAKGNILERFSAQQFPDLHSELNLSSLELGDSALYFCASSAQYDLTDTQYFGPGTRLTVL.

The genes are TRBV4-2 and TRBJ1-4; D may be TRBD1 (5 bases). There are 18 residues in the CDR3. Between the trimmed V and J ends, which lost 0 bases and 0 bases, there was a span of 14 bases. CDR1 LGHNA and CDR2 YNFKEQ come from the germline V gene. The CDR3 protein is CASSQDRARASTNEKLFF. The CDR3 DNA is TGTGCCAGCAGCCAAGATCGGGCCAGGGCTTCAACTAATGAAAAACTGTTTTTT.

J is TRBJ1-2 and V is TRBV11-2, with 9 bases fitting TRBD1. The V and J ends lost 5 bases and 6 bases, in that order; junction bases with no gene match: 4. The CDR3 totals 13 residues. The germline gives CDR1 SGHAT, CDR2 FQNNGV. The CDR3 reads CASSPRTGDGYTF. The CDR3 region has the DNA TGTGCCAGCAGCCCCCGGACAGGGGATGGCTACACCTTC. The full variable domain, completed using reference TRBV11-2 and TRBJ1-2, is EAGVAQSPRYKIIEKRQSVAFWCNPISGHATLYWYQQILGQGPKLLIQFQNNGVVDDSQLPKDRFSAERLKGVDSTLKIQPAKLEDSAVYLCASSPRTGDGYTFGSGTRLTVV.

The gene calls are TRBV19 and TRBJ2-3; no definite D call. V dropped 1 base and J dropped 2 bases, with 10 bases sitting between them. Germline values: CDR1 LNHDA, CDR2 SQIVND (reference sequence). This CDR3 spans 15 amino acids. CDR3 loop: CASSIGAQYTDTQYF. CDR3 coding DNA: TGTGCCAGTAGTATAGGCGCGCAGTACACAGATACGCAGTATTTT.

The rearrangement joins TRBV7-2 to TRBJ2-1; a weak D match, TRBD2 (5 bases). Germline CDR1 SGHTA, CDR2 FQGNSA. V shed 5 bases and J shed 4 bases, with 15 bases lying between them. The CDR3 extends over 15 amino acids. The CDR3 spells CASSPLAGEYNEQFF. CDR3 coding DNA: TGTGCCAGCAGCCCCCTTGCGGGCGAGTACAATGAGCAGTTCTTC.

The J gene is TRBJ1-2, the V gene TRBV30, with D possibly matching TRBD1 (5 bases). CDR1 and CDR2 from the germline V gene are GTSNPN and SVGIG (reference sequence). The CDR3 contains 14 residues. Trimming removed 3 bases from V and 3 bases from J, with 14 bases in between. CDR3 amino acids: CAWRTAGFDYGYTF. The CDR3 DNA follows: TGTGCCTGGAGGACAGCAGGGTTCGACTATGGCTACACCTTC.

The chain couples TRBV6-5 to TRBJ2-3; 7 nucleotides match TRBD2. The CDR3 consists of 14 residues. In germline, CDR1 is MNHEY, CDR2 SVGAGI. V shed 6 bases, J shed 4 bases, and the junction held 7 bases outside the gene matches. CDR3 protein: CASSPTLASDTQYF. For the CDR3, the DNA is TGTGCCAGCAGCCCAACACTAGCGTCAGATACGCAGTATTTT.

The chain recombines TRBV7-8 with TRBJ1-1; D is unresolved. Trimming took 3 bases from V and 8 from J, leaving 10 bases between them. Germline V gene lookup returns CDR1 SGHVS and CDR2 FQNEAQ. The CDR3 has 12 residues. CDR3 coding DNA: TGTGCCAGCAGCTTGCTGCGGGCGGAAGCTTTCTTT. Its protein is CASSLLRAEAFF.

Only one count was recorded for this clone. This chain uses TRBV7-2 with TRBJ1-3, with D hard to call. Trimming pared 3 bases from V and 3 bases from J, leaving 12 bases between. CDR1 and CDR2 from the germline V gene are SGHTA and FQGNSA. The CDR3 has 15 residues. CDR3: CASSFSPAGGNTIYF. The CDR3 nucleotides read TGTGCCAGCAGCTTCAGCCCCGCGGGTGGAAACACCATATATTTT.

V gene TRBV3-1 (or the pseudogene TRBV3-2) combines with J gene TRBJ2-3; TRBD2 matches at 10 bases. Unmatched junction bases numbered 14, after V lost 4 bases and J lost 1 base. CDR1 and CDR2 from the germline V gene are LGHDT and YNNKEL (reference sequence). CDR3 length equals 19 residues. The CDR3: CASSPHRTSGVLCTDTQYF. The CDR3, as DNA: TGTGCCAGCAGCCCCCACCGGACTAGCGGAGTCCTCTGCACAGATACGCAGTATTTT.

V gene TRBV9 combines with J gene TRBJ1-3; no reliable D call. This CDR3 spans 14 amino acids. The V and J ends lost 0 bases and 4 bases respectively, with 8 bases between them. Per germline, CDR1 SGDLS and CDR2 YYNGEE. The chain's CDR3 is CASSVEGNGNTIYF. The CDR3 DNA reads as TGTGCCAGCAGCGTAGAGGGAAACGGAAACACCATATATTTT.

This rearrangement joins TRBV28 to TRBJ2-7, with 8 bases lining up with TRBD1. Germline lookup yields CDR1 MDHEN and CDR2 SYDVKM. Germline trimming cut 10 bases from V and 5 bases from J; bases unmatched to any gene: 10. The CDR3 runs 13 residues. The CDR3, as DNA: TGTGCCACCGCGACAGGGGAGAGGGACGAGCAGTACTTC. It is translated as CATATGERDEQYF.

The CDR3 DNA sequence: TGTGCCAGCAGCTTACAGGGGAATGAAAAACTGTTTTTT. The encoded protein is CASSLQGNEKLFF. The chain carries TRBV7-8 and TRBJ1-4; D may be TRBD1 (6 bases). Germline-derived CDR1 and CDR2 are SGHVS and FQNEAQ. The CDR3 extends over 13 amino acids. Trimming pared 2 bases from V and 5 bases from J, leaving 6 bases between.

The chain carries TRBV6-1 and TRBJ1-5; possible D gene TRBD1, 5 bases. The CDR3 length is 15 residues. Germline-derived CDR1 and CDR2 are MNHNS and SASEGT. V dropped 2 bases and J dropped 7 bases, with 15 bases sitting between them. The CDR3 region has the DNA TGTGCCAGCAGTGAAAATTCGGGGGAATGGCAGCCCCAGCATTTT. Encoded protein: CASSENSGEWQPQHF.